This TCR beta chain originates from a study of blood T cell repertoires in COVID-19. On the study more broadly: The United States, Italy and Spain were the sources of the acute and convalescent COVID-19 samples. The analysed material was cDNA or gDNA that came from T cells, B-cell-depleted T cells, or PBMCs.

Per the original methods: Estimates of nucleated cell counts were drawn from the amplification of reference gene primers. Measured with immunoSEQ multiplex PCR; TCRdb has only the in-frame clones, and not every one. That table supplies the V and J calls and clone size; D and trimming were determined from the DNA. The sample includes 450,000 to 600,000 clones, about 90% of them seen just once. Assignments of participants to cohorts depended upon their own reported clinical history. There are 14 residues in the CDR3. J was trimmed by 4 bases and V by 6 bases; bases with no gene match: 11. Germline V gene lookup returns CDR1 GTSNPN and CDR2 SVGIG (reference sequence).

The chain uses TRBV30 and TRBJ1-1, with 7 positions matching TRBD1. The sequence was collected from a woman aged 18-35 years who had recovered from COVID-19. The sample comprised PBMCs or T cells enriched from blood (not recorded which). CDR3 sequence: CACPHPRQGTEAFF. DNA for the CDR3: TGTGCCTGTCCACACCCTCGACAGGGCACTGAAGCTTTCTTT.